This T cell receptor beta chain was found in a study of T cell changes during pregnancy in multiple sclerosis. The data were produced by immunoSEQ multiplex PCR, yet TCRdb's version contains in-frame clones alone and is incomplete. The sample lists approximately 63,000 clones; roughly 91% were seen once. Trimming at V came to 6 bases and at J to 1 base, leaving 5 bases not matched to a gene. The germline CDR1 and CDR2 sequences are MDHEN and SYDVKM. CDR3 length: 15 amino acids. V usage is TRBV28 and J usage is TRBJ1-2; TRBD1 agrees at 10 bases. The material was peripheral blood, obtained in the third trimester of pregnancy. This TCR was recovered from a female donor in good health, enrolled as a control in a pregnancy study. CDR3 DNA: TGTGCCAGCAGCCTCGGACAGGGGGTTAACTATGGCTACACCTTC. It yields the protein CASSLGQGVNYGYTF.